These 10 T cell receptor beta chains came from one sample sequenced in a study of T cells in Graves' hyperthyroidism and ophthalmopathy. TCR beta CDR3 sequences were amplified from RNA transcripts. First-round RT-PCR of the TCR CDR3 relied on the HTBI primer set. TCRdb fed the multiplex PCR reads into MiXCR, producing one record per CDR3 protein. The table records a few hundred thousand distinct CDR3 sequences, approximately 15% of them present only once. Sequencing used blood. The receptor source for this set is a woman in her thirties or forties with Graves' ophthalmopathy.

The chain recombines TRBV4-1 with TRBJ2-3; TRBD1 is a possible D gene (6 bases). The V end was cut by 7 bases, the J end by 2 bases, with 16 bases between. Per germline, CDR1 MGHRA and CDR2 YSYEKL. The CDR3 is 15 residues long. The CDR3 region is CASTQSGQSTDTQYF. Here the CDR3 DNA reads TGCGCCAGCACCCAGTCGGGACAATCCACAGATACGCAGTATTTT.

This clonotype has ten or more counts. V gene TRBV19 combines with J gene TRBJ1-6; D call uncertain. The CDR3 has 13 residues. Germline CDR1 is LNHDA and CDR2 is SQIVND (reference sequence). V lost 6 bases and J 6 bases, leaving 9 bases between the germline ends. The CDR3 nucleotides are TGTGCCAGTAGCCCCCGAGGTAATTCACCCCTCCACTTT. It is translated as CASSPRGNSPLHF.

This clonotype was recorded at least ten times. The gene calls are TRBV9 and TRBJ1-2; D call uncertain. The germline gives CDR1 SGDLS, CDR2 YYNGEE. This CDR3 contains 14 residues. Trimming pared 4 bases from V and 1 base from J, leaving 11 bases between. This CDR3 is CASSINEVNYGYTF. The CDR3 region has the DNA TGTGCCAGCAGCATAAACGAGGTTAACTATGGCTACACCTTC.

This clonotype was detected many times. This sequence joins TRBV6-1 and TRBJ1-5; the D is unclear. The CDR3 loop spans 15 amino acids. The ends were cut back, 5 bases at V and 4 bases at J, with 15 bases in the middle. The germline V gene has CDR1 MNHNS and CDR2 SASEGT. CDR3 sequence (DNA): TGTGCCAGCAGTCCAGCTCCACTGGGGAATCAGCCCCAGCATTTT. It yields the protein CASSPAPLGNQPQHF.

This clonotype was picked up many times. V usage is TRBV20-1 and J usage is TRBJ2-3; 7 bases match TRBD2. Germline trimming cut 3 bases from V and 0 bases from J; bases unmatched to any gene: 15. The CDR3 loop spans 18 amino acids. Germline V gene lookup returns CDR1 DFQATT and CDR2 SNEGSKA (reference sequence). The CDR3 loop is CSASELAEGRVSTDTQYF. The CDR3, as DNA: TGCAGTGCTAGCGAGTTAGCGGAGGGGAGGGTTAGCACAGATACGCAGTATTTT.

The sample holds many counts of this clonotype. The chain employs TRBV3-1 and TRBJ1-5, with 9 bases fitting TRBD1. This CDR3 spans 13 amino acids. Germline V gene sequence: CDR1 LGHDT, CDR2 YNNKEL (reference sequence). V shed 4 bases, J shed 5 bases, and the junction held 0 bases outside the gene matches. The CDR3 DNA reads TGTGCCAGCAGCCGGGACAGGGATCAGCCCCAGCATTTT. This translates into CASSRDRDQPQHF.

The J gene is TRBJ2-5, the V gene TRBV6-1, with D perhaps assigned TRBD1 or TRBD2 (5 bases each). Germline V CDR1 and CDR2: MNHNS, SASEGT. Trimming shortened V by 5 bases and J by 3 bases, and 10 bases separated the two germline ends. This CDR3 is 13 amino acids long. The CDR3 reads CASSTGTEETQYF. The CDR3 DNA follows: TGTGCCAGCAGTACCGGGACGGAAGAGACCCAGTACTTC.

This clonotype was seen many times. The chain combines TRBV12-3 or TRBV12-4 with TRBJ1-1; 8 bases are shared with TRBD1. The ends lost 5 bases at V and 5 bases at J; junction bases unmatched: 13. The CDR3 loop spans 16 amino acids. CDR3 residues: CASSKRHRGAETEAFF. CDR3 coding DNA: TGTGCCAGCAGTAAAAGGCACAGGGGGGCCGAAACTGAAGCTTTCTTT.

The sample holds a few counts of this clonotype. The CDR3 DNA reads as TGCAGTGCAAAGGCTGCAGGGGGGGTGCTCCTCCGCTACGAGCAGTACTTC. Protein product: CSAKAAGGVLLRYEQYF. V and J are TRBV20-1 and TRBJ2-7; D assignment may be TRBD1 or TRBD2 (7 bases each). V lost 6 bases to trimming and J lost 3 bases, with 27 bases between them. The CDR3 extends over 17 amino acids. Germline assignment: CDR1 DFQATT and CDR2 SNEGSKA (reference sequence).

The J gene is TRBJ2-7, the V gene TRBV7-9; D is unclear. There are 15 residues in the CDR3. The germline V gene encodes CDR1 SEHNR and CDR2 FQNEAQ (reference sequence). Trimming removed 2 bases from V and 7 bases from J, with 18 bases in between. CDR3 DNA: TGTGCCAGCAGCTTAAGTGAACAGCCATTTAGGGAGCAGTACTTC. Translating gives CASSLSEQPFREQYF.